The T cell receptor (beta chain) described here comes from a study of blood T cells in healthy people across ages. General study results and limits: A greater number of naive CD4+ cells and higher diversity distinguished long-lived donors from aged donors. Estimates of total diversity, which came from one million sequenced T cells, were considered to be underestimates.

Primers used in a second PCR of about 6 to 12 cycles were a sample-barcoded 5' primer and a J-beta primer mix. Carrying 12 random nucleotides, a template-switch adaptor labeled each individual cDNA molecule. TCRdb reanalysed the 5' RACE reads using MiXCR and keeps one entry per CDR3 protein. The repertoire holds 1,100,000 or so distinct CDR3 sequences, with over 35% as singletons. For this clonotype: Its antigen remains unknown.

The CDR3 extends over 17 amino acids. With 5 bases clipped from V and 0 bases from J, the junction kept 8 bases outside the gene matches. From germline, CDR1 is SNHLY and CDR2 FYNNEI. This sequence joins TRBV2 and TRBJ1-5; 9 bases are shared with TRBD1. The specimen sequenced was blood. The sequence came from a woman aged 60-75 years in good health. This CDR3 is CASSWDREGLSNQPQHF. The CDR3 coding sequence is TGTGCCAGCAGTTGGGACAGGGAAGGCCTTAGCAATCAGCCCCAGCATTTT.